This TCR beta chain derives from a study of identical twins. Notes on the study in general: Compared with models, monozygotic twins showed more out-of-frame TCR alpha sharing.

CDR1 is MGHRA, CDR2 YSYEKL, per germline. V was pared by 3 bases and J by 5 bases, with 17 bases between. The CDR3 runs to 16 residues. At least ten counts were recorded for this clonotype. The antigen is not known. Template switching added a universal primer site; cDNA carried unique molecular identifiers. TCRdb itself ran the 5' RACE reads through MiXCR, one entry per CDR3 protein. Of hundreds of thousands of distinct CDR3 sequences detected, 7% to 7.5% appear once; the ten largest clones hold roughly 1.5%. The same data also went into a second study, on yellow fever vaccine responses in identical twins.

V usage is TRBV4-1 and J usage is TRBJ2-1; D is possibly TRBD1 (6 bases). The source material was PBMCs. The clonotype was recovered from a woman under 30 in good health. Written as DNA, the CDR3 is TGCGCCAGCAGCCACGCACCGGGACATACGAACAATGAGCAGTTCTTC. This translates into CASSHAPGHTNNEQFF.